This T cell receptor (beta chain) stems from a study of CD8 T cells in ankylosing spondylitis. Whole-study results and caveats: A TCR beta motif made of about eight highly homologous variants seemed typical of ankylosing spondylitis blood.

CDR3 length: 15 residues. V was trimmed by 0 bases and J by 1 base, leaving 8 bases between them. Germline loops: CDR1 SGDLS, CDR2 YYNGEE. Many counts were recorded for this clonotype. Its antigen remains unidentified. TCRdb redid the calling of the 5' RACE reads with MiXCR, one entry per CDR3 protein. There are fewer than 550,000 distinct CDR3 sequences in the sample; approximately 5% occur only once, and under 4.5% lies in the top ten. Sequencing was performed on blood, either unsorted or a sorted T cell fraction (not recorded which). The V call is TRBV9, the J call TRBJ2-1; a weak D match, TRBD1 (6 bases). The sequence came from a male donor with ankylosing spondylitis. The chain's CDR3 is CASSVEGVSYNEQFF. Written as DNA, the CDR3 is TGTGCCAGCAGCGTAGAGGGGGTATCCTACAATGAGCAGTTCTTC. Complete variable domain (other parts from reference TRBV9 and TRBJ2-1): DSGVTQTPKHLITATGQRVTLRCSPRSGDLSVYWYQQSLDQGLQFLIQYYNGEERAKGNILERFSAQQFPDLHSELNLSSLELGDSALYFCASSVEGVSYNEQFFGPGTRLTVL.